Following are 26 T cell receptor beta chains from one sample sequenced in a study of T cell repertoires in cytomegalovirus infection. No antigens are known for them. TCRdb processed the reads anew with MiXCR; each CDR3 protein has one entry. In the table there are 250,000 to 400,000 distinct CDR3 sequences, roughly 25% of which are singletons. The sequences come from cultured PBMCs, collected from culture after CMV antigen stimulation. Every receptor here comes from a human donor in good health (CMV status not recorded). Some clones in this sample may be carry-over from other donors' samples.

Written as DNA, the CDR3 is TGTGCCAGCAGTTATCCAGCGGGAGAAGTTTACGAGCAGTACTTC. Translating gives CASSYPAGEVYEQYF. This chain connects TRBV6-2 or TRBV6-3 to TRBJ2-7; 8 positions match TRBD2. In germline, CDR1 is MNHEY, CDR2 SVGEGT. This CDR3 comprises 15 residues. Germline trimming cut 3 bases from V and 4 bases from J; bases unmatched to any gene: 8.

This clonotype was counted only a few times. The chain recombines TRBV6-2 or TRBV6-3 with TRBJ1-5; tentative D call: TRBD1 (5 bases). The CDR3 length is 14 residues. Germline values: CDR1 MNHEY, CDR2 SVGEGT. V was shortened by 7 bases and J by 6 bases, with 16 bases between the two germline ends. In nucleotides, the CDR3 is TGTGCCAGCAACCCGACGTCCAGGGTTCAGCCCCAGCATTTT. Translated, it gives CASNPTSRVQPQHF.

A few counts support this clonotype. This chain uses TRBV6-1 with TRBJ2-1; D is tentatively TRBD1 or TRBD2 (7 bases each). The CDR3 runs 15 residues. The ends were cut back, 1 base at V and 9 bases at J, with 16 bases in the middle. Germline V gene sequence: CDR1 MNHNS, CDR2 SASEGT. The CDR3 spells CASSEVGRGRSEQFF. CDR3 sequence (DNA): TGTGCCAGCAGTGAAGTGGGGAGGGGGCGAAGTGAGCAGTTCTTC.

The rearrangement joins TRBV19 to TRBJ2-4; tentative D call: TRBD1 (6 bases). The CDR3 contains 13 residues. Trimming left V 7 bases short and J 2 bases short, with 9 bases between. The germline CDR1 and CDR2 sequences are LNHDA and SQIVND (reference sequence). The CDR3 DNA reads as TGTGCCAGTATGCAGGGGACCAAAAACATTCAGTACTTC. This encodes CASMQGTKNIQYF.

This clonotype was recorded at least ten times. This sequence joins TRBV7-2 and TRBJ2-1; 10 bases are a match to TRBD2. The CDR3 spans 14 residues. Trimming cost V 6 bases and J 8 bases; bases outside gene matches: 7. Per the germline V gene, CDR1 is SGHTA and CDR2 is FQGNSA. CDR3 region: CASSPGLAFHEQFF. The CDR3 DNA follows: TGTGCCAGCAGTCCGGGACTAGCGTTCCATGAGCAGTTCTTC.

V usage is TRBV5-1 and J usage is TRBJ2-7, with 8 bases aligning to TRBD1. The CDR3 is 16 residues long. CDR1 and CDR2 (germline): SGHRS, YFSETQ. V trimming: 4 bases; J trimming: 4 bases; junction bases outside the gene matches: 13. The CDR3, as DNA: TGCGCCAGCAGCCCATGGGCGGTGACAGGGGAGTACGAGCAGTACTTC. Translation gives CASSPWAVTGEYEQYF.

The genes are TRBV5-5 and TRBJ2-5; 7 positions agree with TRBD2. This CDR3 contains 16 residues. V lost 0 bases, J lost 4 bases, and 9 bases stayed unmatched. CDR1 and CDR2 from the germline V gene are SGHKS and YYEKEE (reference sequence). CDR3 region: CASSLATAGDGETQYF. CDR3 DNA sequence: TGTGCCAGCAGCTTGGCCACGGCGGGAGACGGAGAGACCCAGTACTTC.

This clonotype was seen repeatedly, ten times or more. The chain links TRBV7-2 to TRBJ2-7; D is undetermined. In germline, CDR1 is SGHTA, CDR2 FQGNSA. With 0 bases removed from V and 8 bases from J, the gap between germline ends came to 17 bases. The CDR3 has 15 amino acids. CDR3 sequence reads: CASSLAPLLGPQQYF. DNA for the CDR3: TGTGCCAGCAGCTTAGCACCCCTTTTGGGTCCACAGCAGTACTTC.

The chain joins TRBV9 to TRBJ1-3; D ambiguous. CDR1 and CDR2 (germline): SGDLS, YYNGEE. The CDR3 totals 15 residues. With 1 base removed from V and 0 bases from J, the gap between germline ends came to 8 bases. The CDR3, as DNA: TGTGCCAGCAGCGTACAAGAGAGCTCTGGAAACACCATATATTTT. It is translated as CASSVQESSGNTIYF.

In regard to this clonotype: A much larger clone sits a single nucleotide away, making a read error possible. The chain couples TRBV7-2 to TRBJ2-7, with D unclear. Germline lookup yields CDR1 SGHTA and CDR2 FQGNSA. Trimming removed 5 bases from V and 7 bases from J, with 21 bases in between. This CDR3 is built from 15 residues. CDR3 nucleotide sequence: TGTGCCAGCAGCGTTTACTTGGGCCCACCGGAAGAGCAGTACTTC. Amino acids: CASSVYLGPPEEQYF. The variable domain in full, with the rest retrieved from reference TRBV7-2 and TRBJ2-7, is GAGVSQSPSNKVTEKGKDVELRCDPISGHTALYWYRQSLGQGLEFLIYFQGNSAPDKSGLPSDRFSAERTGGSVSTLTIQRTQQEDSAVYLCASSVYLGPPEEQYFGPGTRLTVT.

A word on this clonotype: A read error may produce the germline difference seen at one junction end. This sequence joins TRBV7-6 and TRBJ2-2; D possibly uses TRBD1 or TRBD2 (5 bases each). This CDR3 has 15 amino acids. Per the germline V gene, CDR1 is SGHVS and CDR2 is FNYEAQ. This chain's CDR3 is CASSSGRANTGELFF. CDR3 bases: TGTGCTAGCAGCTCGGGACGGGCGAACACCGGGGAGCTGTTTTTT.

The J gene is TRBJ1-1, the V gene TRBV12-5, with D hard to call. The CDR3 is 12 residues long. Trimming took 3 bases from V and 6 from J, leaving 8 bases between them. Germline V lookup: CDR1 LGHNT, CDR2 FRNRAP. The CDR3 sequence: CASGLVTAEAFF. The CDR3 DNA is TGTGCTAGTGGTTTAGTAACAGCTGAAGCTTTCTTT.

This clonotype appeared a few times. V is TRBV6-1 and J is TRBJ1-6, with no clear D. V lost 3 bases and J lost 7, with 4 bases in between. CDR3 size: 12 residues. Germline CDR1 and CDR2: MNHNS and SASEGT. The CDR3 region is CASSDGNSPLHF. Written as DNA, the CDR3 is TGTGCCAGCAGTGATGGGAATTCACCCCTCCACTTT.

The gene calls are TRBV6-2 or TRBV6-3 and TRBJ1-1; D possibly corresponds to TRBD1 (5 bases). This CDR3 region has 14 residues. Per germline, CDR1 MNHEY and CDR2 SVGEGT. Trimming took 7 bases from V and 5 from J, leaving 17 bases between them. Here the CDR3 reads CASTSGQGWTEAFF. CDR3 coding DNA: TGTGCCAGCACCTCTGGGCAGGGTTGGACTGAAGCTTTCTTT.

The chain uses TRBV19 and TRBJ1-2; 10 bases map to TRBD1. Germline CDR1 LNHDA, CDR2 SQIVND (reference sequence). The CDR3 covers 16 residues. V was pared by 4 bases and J by 5 bases, with 10 bases of the junction left unmatched. CDR3 nucleotide sequence: TGTGCCAGTAGTAACCCGGGACAGGGGAAGAATTATGGCTACACCTTC. Translation: CASSNPGQGKNYGYTF.

This clonotype was counted at least ten times. The chain couples TRBV7-2 to TRBJ2-5; D not resolved. CDR3 length: 12 amino acids. Per germline, CDR1 SGHTA and CDR2 FQGNSA. V was trimmed by 5 bases and J by 1 base, leaving 5 bases between them. The CDR3 bases are TGTGCCAGCAGCCCCCCCCAAGAGACCCAGTACTTC. This codes for CASSPPQETQYF.

A few counts support this clonotype. This chain connects TRBV4-3 to TRBJ2-7; D gene unclear. With 0 bases removed from V and 1 base from J, the gap between germline ends came to 7 bases. Germline assignment: CDR1 LGHNA and CDR2 YSLEER. This CDR3 contains 14 residues. The CDR3 nucleotides read TGCGCCAGCAGCCAAGACGCTACTTCCTACGAGCAGTACTTC. This gives the protein CASSQDATSYEQYF.

The chain links TRBV12-3 or TRBV12-4 to TRBJ2-1; 11 bases are a match to TRBD2. The junction had 7 bases not matched to a gene; V was cut back by 6 bases and J by 6 bases. This CDR3 comprises 15 residues. The CDR3 sequence is CASRRGLAGGNEQFF. The DNA for the CDR3 is TGTGCCAGCAGACGCGGGCTAGCGGGAGGCAATGAGCAGTTCTTC.

The CDR3 sequence is CASRSVDDYGYTF. CDR3 bases: TGTGCCAGCAGATCGGTCGATGACTATGGCTACACCTTC. The chain uses TRBV25-1 and TRBJ1-2; D gene ambiguous. The CDR3 is 13 amino acids. V lost 6 bases and J 3 bases, leaving 11 bases between the germline ends. Germline CDR1 and CDR2: MGHDK and SYGVNS.

In this sample, this clonotype turned up a few times. The rearrangement uses TRBV20-1 and TRBJ1-5; D unresolved. Trimming left V 0 bases short and J 1 base short, with 13 bases between. CDR3 length: 16 amino acids. Germline V gives CDR1 DFQATT, CDR2 SNEGSKA (reference sequence). The CDR3, as DNA: TGCAGTGCTAGAGATGGTAACAGTCTGAGCAATCAGCCCCAGCATTTT. It encodes CSARDGNSLSNQPQHF.

The J gene is TRBJ1-1, the V gene TRBV7-8, with 7 bases lining up with TRBD1. V gave up 4 bases and J gave up 10 bases; unmatched junction bases: 6. Germline CDR1 and CDR2: SGHVS and FQNEAQ. CDR3 size: 12 residues. The CDR3 loop reads CASSSVGGRAFF. For the CDR3, the DNA is TGTGCCAGCAGCTCCGTAGGGGGCAGAGCTTTCTTT.

This clonotype was observed at least ten times. The gene calls are TRBV12-3 or TRBV12-4 and TRBJ1-2; D is unresolved. The CDR3 consists of 12 residues. Trimming took off 6 bases at V and 7 bases at J, with 12 bases between the two ends. The CDR3 DNA reads TGTGCCAGCAGCCAGGACGGTCTTGGCTACACCTTC. It is translated as CASSQDGLGYTF.

This clonotype was counted only a few times. V gene TRBV23-1 combines with J gene TRBJ1-5; TRBD1 matches at 8 bases. TRBV23-1 carries the ORF label, with uncertain function. V lost 0 bases and J lost 2; bases outside the gene matches: 9. This CDR3 has 18 amino acids. As DNA, the CDR3 is TGCGCCAGCAGTCAATCGGGCGCCGGGACAGGAGGCAATCAGCCCCAGCATTTT. Residues: CASSQSGAGTGGNQPQHF.

The chain carries TRBV18 and TRBJ2-6; D is ambiguous. The V and J ends lost 1 base and 0 bases respectively, with 4 bases between them. Germline CDR1 is KGHSH and CDR2 is LQKENI. CDR3 length: 15 amino acids. DNA for the CDR3: TGTGCCAGCTCACCACAGGACTCTGGGGCCAACGTCCTGACTTTC. This gives the protein CASSPQDSGANVLTF.

This clonotype showed up many times. J is TRBJ1-2 and V is TRBV7-2; D perhaps matches TRBD1 (5 bases). This CDR3 is built from 15 residues. Germline V CDR1 and CDR2: SGHTA, FQGNSA. Trimming removed 5 bases at V and 4 bases at J, with 17 bases between. Here the CDR3 DNA reads TGTGCCAGCAGCCAAATCGGGGGGAAGCCCTATGGCTACACCTTC. Its translation is CASSQIGGKPYGYTF.

This clonotype was seen at least ten times. This chain links TRBV7-2 with TRBJ1-2, with D possibly TRBD1 on 5 matching bases. V lost 4 bases to trimming and J lost 1 base, with 13 bases between them. Per germline, CDR1 SGHTA and CDR2 FQGNSA. The CDR3 has 15 residues. CDR3 sequence (DNA): TGTGCCAGCAGCTGGGGGGACGCCGATAACTATGGCTACACCTTC. Its translation is CASSWGDADNYGYTF.